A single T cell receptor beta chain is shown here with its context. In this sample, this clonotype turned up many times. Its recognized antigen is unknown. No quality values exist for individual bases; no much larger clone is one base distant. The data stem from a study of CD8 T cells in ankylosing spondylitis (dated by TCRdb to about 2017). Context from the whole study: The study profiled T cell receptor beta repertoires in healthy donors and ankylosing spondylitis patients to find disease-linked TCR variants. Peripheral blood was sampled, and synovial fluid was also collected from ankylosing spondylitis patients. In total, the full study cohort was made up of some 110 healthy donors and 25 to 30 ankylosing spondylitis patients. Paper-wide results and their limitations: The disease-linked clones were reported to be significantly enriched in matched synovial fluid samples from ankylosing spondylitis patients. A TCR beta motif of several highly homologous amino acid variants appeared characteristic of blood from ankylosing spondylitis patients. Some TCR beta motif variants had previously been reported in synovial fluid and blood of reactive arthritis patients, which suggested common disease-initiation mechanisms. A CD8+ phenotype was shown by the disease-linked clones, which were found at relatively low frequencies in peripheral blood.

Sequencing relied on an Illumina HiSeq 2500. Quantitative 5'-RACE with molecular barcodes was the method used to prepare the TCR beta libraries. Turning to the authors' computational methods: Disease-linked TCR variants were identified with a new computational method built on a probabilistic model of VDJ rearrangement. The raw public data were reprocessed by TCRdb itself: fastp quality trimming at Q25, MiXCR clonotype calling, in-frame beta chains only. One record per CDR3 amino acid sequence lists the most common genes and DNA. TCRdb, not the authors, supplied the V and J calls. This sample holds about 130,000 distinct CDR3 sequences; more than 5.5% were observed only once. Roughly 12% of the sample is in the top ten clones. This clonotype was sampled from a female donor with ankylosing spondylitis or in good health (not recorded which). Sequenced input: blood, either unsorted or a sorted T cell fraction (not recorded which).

The DNA reads as follows: TGTGCCAGCAGCCTGGAAGGGGGTAGGAACACTGAAGCTTTCTTT. This codes for CASSLEGGRNTEAFF. Rearrangement joined TRBV6-1 to TRBJ1-1; the D segment could be TRBD1, given 6 matching bases. CDR1 and CDR2, per the germline V gene, are MNHNS and SASEGT. Taken from cysteine to phenylalanine, the CDR3 has 15 residues. The kept DNA is CDR3 alone, 45 bases in frame from the first base. V is reduced by 6 bases and J by 1 base, leaving a spacing of 15 bases between them.